What follows are 23 T cell receptor beta chains derived from one specimen sequenced in a study of human T cells and chemical hapten exposure. Time point of the sample: patch test 1, 2 weeks after DPC sensitization. As to treatment: therapeutic diphenylcyclopropenone sensitization with weekly scalp DPC. TCRdb fed the RACE reads into MiXCR, producing one record per CDR3 protein. Of some 380,000 distinct CDR3 sequences in the sample, around 4.8% were seen once. The sequenced sample was whole blood, obtained in connection with sensitization to the hapten diphenylcyclopropenone (DPC). The receptors shown here come from a woman between 50 and 59 years old with alopecia areata. Some clones in this sample may be carry-over from other donors' samples.

This clonotype was recorded at least ten times. This chain uses TRBV4-3 with TRBJ2-6; possible D gene TRBD1, 7 bases. The length of the CDR3 is 20 residues. CDR1 is LGHNA, CDR2 YSLEER, per germline. V lost 0 bases and J lost 0, with 18 bases in between. CDR3 protein: CASSQDWVAGGLSGANVLTF. DNA for the CDR3: TGCGCCAGCAGCCAAGATTGGGTCGCAGGGGGACTCTCTGGGGCCAACGTCCTGACTTTC.

This clonotype occurred many times. The rearrangement joins TRBV7-2 to TRBJ2-3; 9 positions agree with TRBD2. The germline V gene encodes CDR1 SGHTA and CDR2 FQGNSA. The CDR3 contains 13 residues. V was pared by 3 bases and J by 5 bases, with 0 bases of the junction left unmatched. CDR3 loop: CASSFSGRDTQYF. CDR3 nucleotide sequence: TGTGCCAGCAGCTTTAGCGGGAGAGATACGCAGTATTTT.

The sample holds many counts of this clonotype. The rearrangement uses TRBV4-1 and TRBJ2-3; TRBD1 aligns across 8 bases. CDR1 is MGHRA and CDR2 is YSYEKL in the germline V gene. V was pared by 0 bases and J by 3 bases, with 2 bases of the junction left unmatched. This CDR3 is built from 15 residues. The CDR3 sequence is CASSQEDRATDTQYF. CDR3 in DNA: TGCGCCAGCAGCCAAGAGGACAGGGCGACAGATACGCAGTATTTT.

This clonotype has a count of ten or more. The V call is TRBV10-3, the J call TRBJ2-1, with 8 bases that match TRBD2. This CDR3 comprises 13 residues. CDR1 and CDR2 (germline): ENHRY, SYGVKD. V lost 10 bases and J lost 6; bases outside the gene matches: 8. CDR3 DNA: TGTGCCACGCTTAGCGGGGATAGCAATGAGCAGTTCTTC. It is translated as CATLSGDSNEQFF.

In its sample, this clonotype was seen many times. CDR3 residues: CASSPAPITTTDTQYF. The CDR3 DNA follows: TGCGCCAGCAGCCCCGCCCCGATAACTACCACAGATACGCAGTATTTT. This chain connects TRBV5-1 to TRBJ2-3; unclear D gene. The V end was cut by 4 bases, the J end by 2 bases, with 17 bases between. There are 16 residues in the CDR3. CDR1 SGHRS and CDR2 YFSETQ come from the germline V gene. The variable domain in full, completed from reference TRBV5-1 and TRBJ2-3, reads KAGVTQTPRYLIKTRGQQVTLSCSPISGHRSVSWYQQTPGQGLQFLFEYFSETQRNKGNFPGRFSGRQFSNSRSEMNVSTLELGDSALYLCASSPAPITTTDTQYFGPGTRLTVL.

This clonotype was recorded many times. This chain joins TRBV12-3 or TRBV12-4 and TRBJ1-5; D is possibly TRBD1 (6 bases). V shed 7 bases and J shed 2 bases, with 18 bases lying between them. This CDR3 region has 16 residues. CDR3 residues: CASTMDEGGRNQPQHF. CDR3 in DNA: TGTGCCAGCACCATGGATGAAGGGGGGCGCAATCAGCCCCAGCATTTT.

This clonotype was observed a handful of times. The V and J genes are TRBV2 and TRBJ2-3, with 7 bases fitting TRBD2. CDR1 is SNHLY, CDR2 FYNNEI, per germline. The CDR3 is 13 residues long. After removal of 6 bases from V and 4 bases from J, the junction contained 4 bases not matched to a gene. This CDR3 is CASRELAADTQYF. The CDR3 DNA follows: TGTGCCAGCAGGGAGCTAGCGGCAGATACGCAGTATTTT.

The V call is TRBV6-5, the J call TRBJ1-1; 8 nucleotides match TRBD1. CDR1 and CDR2 (germline): MNHEY, SVGAGI. This CDR3 spans 15 amino acids. V lost 6 bases and J lost 0; bases outside the gene matches: 6. As DNA, the CDR3 is TGTGCCAGCAGAGTCCAGGGGGCGATGAACACTGAAGCTTTCTTT. Translation: CASRVQGAMNTEAFF.

This clonotype has a count of ten or more. V and J are TRBV6-2 or TRBV6-3 and TRBJ2-6; D perhaps matches TRBD2 (6 bases). CDR1 is MNHEY and CDR2 is SVGEGT in the germline V gene. The germline V and J ends were trimmed by 2 bases and 0 bases, with 23 bases remaining between them. The CDR3 is 21 residues long. CDR3 amino acids: CASSYLTELWTTISGANVLTF. In nucleotides, the CDR3 is TGTGCCAGCAGTTACCTCACCGAGCTGTGGACTACAATCTCTGGGGCCAACGTCCTGACTTTC.

Ten or more counts support this clonotype. The chain joins TRBV3-1 to TRBJ2-1; TRBD2 agrees at 13 bases. CDR1 is LGHDT and CDR2 is YNNKEL in the germline V gene (reference sequence). The CDR3 totals 15 residues. V was pared by 5 bases and J by 11 bases, with 9 bases of the junction left unmatched. The CDR3 is CASSAGLAGDTKQFF. The CDR3 DNA is TGTGCCAGCAGCGCCGGACTAGCGGGGGATACTAAGCAGTTCTTC.

This clonotype was counted a few times. This chain uses TRBV20-1 with TRBJ2-3; D is unclear. The germline gives CDR1 DFQATT, CDR2 SNEGSKA (reference sequence). The CDR3 is made up of 12 amino acids. Trimming pared 4 bases from V and 0 bases from J, leaving 5 bases between. The CDR3 region has the DNA TGCAGTGCTACGGACAGCACAGATACGCAGTATTTT. Its protein product is CSATDSTDTQYF.

This clonotype has more than one count but fewer than ten. The chain combines TRBV23-1 with TRBJ2-3; weak D call: TRBD1 (5 bases). TRBV23-1 is an ORF, and what it does is uncertain. The germline V and J ends were trimmed by 2 bases and 1 base, with 28 bases remaining between them. This CDR3 spans 21 amino acids. CDR3 DNA sequence: TGCGCCAGCAGTCAAATCATCCAGGGTAGTCAGGTCGGCGCCCGCACAGATACGCAGTATTTT. Translating it yields CASSQIIQGSQVGARTDTQYF.

This clonotype was counted many times. The chain is built from TRBV9 and TRBJ1-1, with 11 bases that match TRBD1. The germline V gene encodes CDR1 SGDLS and CDR2 YYNGEE. The CDR3 has 20 amino acids. The junction had 14 bases not matched to a gene; V was cut back by 0 bases and J by 1 base. This CDR3 is CASSVEIGTGGMGKNTEAFF. DNA for the CDR3: TGTGCCAGCAGCGTAGAAATTGGGACAGGGGGGATGGGAAAGAACACTGAAGCTTTCTTT.

This clonotype was seen at least ten times. The V call is TRBV5-1, the J call TRBJ2-1, with 7 bases fitting TRBD2. J gave up 4 bases and V 0 bases, and 4 bases lay outside the gene matches. From germline, CDR1 is SGHRS and CDR2 YFSETQ. The CDR3 extends over 15 amino acids. The CDR3 DNA sequence: TGCGCCAGCAGCTTGGGCGCGGGGGTGTACAATGAGCAGTTCTTC. Protein product: CASSLGAGVYNEQFF.

The V call is TRBV7-9, the J call TRBJ2-3, with 9 nucleotides matching TRBD2. Germline V gene sequence: CDR1 SEHNR, CDR2 FQNEAQ (reference sequence). With 1 base clipped from V and 2 bases from J, the junction kept 4 bases outside the gene matches. The CDR3 is 16 residues long. The CDR3 region has the DNA TGTGCCAGCAGCTTAGGACTAGCGGTTGACACAGATACGCAGTATTTT. Translating gives CASSLGLAVDTDTQYF. Using reference TRBV7-9 and TRBJ2-3 for the parts outside the CDR3, the full variable domain is DTGVSQNPRHKITKRGQNVTFRCDPISEHNRLYWYRQTLGQGPEFLTYFQNEAQLEKSRLLSDRFSAERPKGSFSTLEIQRTEQGDSAMYLCASSLGLAVDTDTQYFGPGTRLTVL.

This chain joins TRBV2 and TRBJ1-4, with 10 nucleotides matching TRBD1. Germline V gives CDR1 SNHLY, CDR2 FYNNEI. V lost 3 bases to trimming and J lost 8 bases; unmatched junction nucleotides: 12. The CDR3 is made up of 17 amino acids. In nucleotides, the CDR3 is TGTGCCAGCAGTGATCCCCGACAGGGGGCGACGGAAGAAAAACTGTTTTTT. It codes for CASSDPRQGATEEKLFF.

This clonotype was seen many times. The chain carries TRBV28 and TRBJ2-2; maybe TRBD1 (6 bases). Germline V gives CDR1 MDHEN, CDR2 SYDVKM. V was shortened by 6 bases and J by 13 bases, with 21 bases between the two germline ends. The CDR3 is made up of 14 amino acids. In DNA form, the CDR3 reads TGTGCCAGCAGCTTTGTCCGACAGGTCCAAGTGCTGTTTTTT. It specifies CASSFVRQVQVLFF. The variable domain in full, completed from reference TRBV28 and TRBJ2-2, reads DVKVTQSSRYLVKRTGEKVFLECVQDMDHENMFWYRQDPGLGLRLIYFSYDVKMKEKGDIPEGYSVSREKKERFSLILESASTNQTSMYLCASSFVRQVQVLFFGEGSRLTVL.

This clonotype was seen only a few times. This CDR3 is CASSSGRGITNEKLFF. The CDR3 DNA reads TGCGCCAGCAGCTCCGGGCGGGGGATAACTAATGAAAAACTGTTTTTT. The chain joins TRBV4-1 to TRBJ1-4; a weak D match, TRBD1 (5 bases). Germline CDR1 and CDR2: MGHRA and YSYEKL. V was cut by 5 bases and J by 1 base, with 14 bases left in between. The CDR3 is 16 residues long.

This clonotype occurred many times. The V call is TRBV28, the J call TRBJ2-3; D is unresolved. The V and J ends lost 2 bases and 6 bases respectively, with 15 bases between them. CDR1 and CDR2 (germline): MDHEN, SYDVKM. CDR3 length: 15 residues. CDR3 nucleotide sequence: TGTGCCAGCAGTTTAGGCTTGGCAGGCCAGGATACGCAGTATTTT. This gives the protein CASSLGLAGQDTQYF.

The chain combines TRBV11-3 with TRBJ2-5; possible D gene TRBD1, 6 bases. V was cut by 5 bases and J by 2 bases, with 15 bases left in between. This CDR3 region has 15 residues. Germline CDR1 reads SGHNT; CDR2 reads YENEEA. CDR3 DNA sequence: TGTGCCAGCAGCCCAGGACAGCTTGAACAAGAGACCCAGTACTTC. It codes for CASSPGQLEQETQYF. Full variable domain (remainder filled in from reference TRBV11-3 and TRBJ2-5): EAGVVQSPRYKIIEKKQPVAFWCNPISGHNTLYWYLQNLGQGPELLIRYENEEAVDDSQLPKDRFSAERLKGVDSTLKIQPAELGDSAVYLCASSPGQLEQETQYFGPGTRLLVL.

In this sample, this clonotype turned up many times. This chain uses TRBV7-6 with TRBJ2-6; D is possibly TRBD2 (5 bases). Germline loops: CDR1 SGHVS, CDR2 FNYEAQ. The V end was cut by 5 bases, the J end by 2 bases, with 7 bases between. The CDR3 length is 14 residues. The CDR3: CASSREPGANVLTF. As DNA, the CDR3 is TGTGCCAGCAGCCGGGAACCTGGGGCCAACGTCCTGACTTTC.

The table lists this clonotype with many counts. V usage is TRBV12-5 and J usage is TRBJ1-1, with 10 positions matching TRBD1. V shed 1 base, J shed 1 base, and the junction held 0 bases outside the gene matches. CDR1 and CDR2 (germline): LGHNT, FRNRAP. The CDR3 loop spans 15 amino acids. CDR3 sequence reads: CASGLGQGANTEAFF. Written as DNA, the CDR3 is TGTGCTAGTGGTTTGGGACAGGGGGCGAACACTGAAGCTTTCTTT.

Ten or more counts support this clonotype. V gene TRBV7-2 combines with J gene TRBJ2-7; D is perhaps TRBD2 (5 bases). The CDR3 consists of 14 residues. Germline CDR1 reads SGHTA; CDR2 reads FQGNSA. V shed 2 bases and J shed 3 bases, with 11 bases lying between them. CDR3 in DNA: TGTGCCAGCAGCTTAAGGGAGACAAACTACGAGCAGTACTTC. Protein: CASSLRETNYEQYF.